The subject of this entry is one TCR beta chain. Its antigen remains unidentified. The sample belongs to a study of post-analysis software for immune sequencing data. Germline V CDR1 and CDR2: SQVTM, ANQGSEA. J gave up 5 bases and V 6 bases, and 15 bases lay outside the gene matches. This CDR3 region has 15 residues. Unique molecular identifiers featured in each of the TCR beta cDNA libraries. TCRdb ran MiXCR on the PCR reads and lists one entry per CDR3 protein. The top ten hold about 11% of the sample, which has hundreds of thousands of distinct CDR3 sequences, 59% seen once. Whole-study results and caveats: The five TRBV segments detected at higher frequency in patients than in controls included TRBV5-6, TRBV5-1 and TRBV20-1.

The V gene is TRBV29-1, the J gene TRBJ2-7; the match to TRBD1 covers 8 bases. The sample was blood. The clonotype comes from a girl aged 2-10 years with multiple sclerosis. CDR3 in DNA: TGCAGCGTCGCTTTGATAGACAGGGGTGTCCACGAGCAGTACTTC. The encoded protein is CSVALIDRGVHEQYF.